Each of the 11 T cell receptor beta chains below was sequenced from the same sample in a study of regulatory T cells in long-lasting Graves disease. Time point indicated: newly diagnosed GD, antithyroid drugs for less than 3 months. Preparation of the TCR library used RNA extracted from PBMCs. Both iRepertoire HTBI primers and Arm-PCR of CDR3 regions were used to build the TCR beta libraries. TCRdb recomputed calls from the multiplex PCR reads with MiXCR, one row per CDR3 protein. The sample carries about 540,000 distinct CDR3 sequences, roughly 14% recorded once. These data were likewise used in another study, on T cells in Graves' hyperthyroidism and ophthalmopathy.

The sample in question was peripheral blood mononuclear cells (PBMCs), obtained at new diagnosis, from a patient treated with antithyroid drugs. The receptors originated from a man under 40 with Graves disease.

To note about this clonotype: The junction differs from germline at one of its ends, possibly a read error. The chain employs TRBV5-1 and TRBJ2-7, with TRBD1 matching 12 bases. CDR1 is SGHRS, CDR2 YFSETQ, per germline. This CDR3 has 17 amino acids. The CDR3 DNA sequence: TGCGCCAGCAGCCCAACTCTGGGACAGGGGGCGCGCTACGATCAGTACTTC. Its protein product is CASSPTLGQGARYDQYF.

This clonotype appeared many times. The rearrangement links TRBV20-1 to TRBJ2-7; D ambiguous. The germline V and J ends were trimmed by 2 bases and 1 base, with 12 bases remaining between them. CDR1 is DFQATT, CDR2 SNEGSKA, per germline (reference sequence). CDR3 length: 14 amino acids. CDR3 residues: CSARSRRASYEQYF. In nucleotides, the CDR3 is TGCAGTGCTAGATCCCGCCGGGCTTCCTACGAGCAGTACTTC.

Ten or more counts support this clonotype. CDR3 sequence: CASSLIRGQGQFF. As DNA, the CDR3 is TGTGCCAGCAGTTTAATCCGGGGGCAAGGGCAGTTCTTC. This rearrangement joins TRBV27 to TRBJ2-1; D may correspond to TRBD1 or TRBD2 (6 bases each). Germline CDR1 is MNHEY and CDR2 is SMNVEV (reference sequence). This CDR3 is built from 13 residues. V lost 2 bases to trimming and J lost 12 bases, with 14 bases between them.

Many counts were recorded for this clonotype. The rearrangement uses TRBV12-3 or TRBV12-4 and TRBJ2-7; D possibly uses TRBD1 or TRBD2 (5 bases each). This CDR3 contains 13 residues. Trimming stripped 8 bases from V and 6 bases from J, with 17 bases between. In nucleotides, the CDR3 is TGTGCCAGCGGATCGGGGCTACCTGCCGAGCAGTACTTC. Amino acids: CASGSGLPAEQYF.

This clonotype was detected a few times. This rearrangement joins TRBV6-1 to TRBJ1-4, with TRBD1 identical over 9 bases. J gave up 5 bases and V 6 bases, and 4 bases lay outside the gene matches. CDR3 size: 14 residues. The germline V gene has CDR1 MNHNS and CDR2 SASEGT. The CDR3 sequence is CASRPDRGNEKLFF. DNA for the CDR3: TGTGCCAGCAGGCCGGACAGGGGAAATGAAAAACTGTTTTTT.

About this clonotype: Sequence at one end of the junction differs from germline and may be a read error. This chain joins TRBV6-2 or TRBV6-3 and TRBJ1-2; D unclear. The length of the CDR3 is 14 residues. Germline V lookup: CDR1 MNHEY, CDR2 SVGEGT. CDR3 protein: CASYRRGANCGYTF. DNA of the CDR3: TGTGCCAGCTACCGCCGCGGAGCTAACTGTGGCTACACCTTC.

This clonotype was picked up many times. This rearrangement joins TRBV20-1 to TRBJ2-3; 11 bases are a match to TRBD2. The germline gives CDR1 DFQATT, CDR2 SNEGSKA (reference sequence). The CDR3 covers 15 residues. J lost 2 bases, V lost 5 bases, and 6 bases had no gene match. The CDR3 DNA reads TGCAGTGCTCTGCGACTAGCGGGACCCACAGATACGCAGTATTTT. It encodes CSALRLAGPTDTQYF.

V is TRBV7-9 and J is TRBJ2-1; 7 bases agree with TRBD2. This CDR3 has 16 amino acids. The V and J ends lost 1 base and 2 bases, in that order; junction bases with no gene match: 5. Germline V lookup: CDR1 SEHNR, CDR2 FQNEAQ (reference sequence). The CDR3 bases are TGTGCCAGCAGCTTAGTGGCTAGCGGACCCTACAATGAGCAGTTCTTC. Encoded protein: CASSLVASGPYNEQFF. The full variable domain, its missing parts supplied by reference TRBV7-9 and TRBJ2-1, is DTGVSQNPRHKITKRGQNVTFRCDPISEHNRLYWYRQTLGQGPEFLTYFQNEAQLEKSRLLSDRFSAERPKGSFSTLEIQRTEQGDSAMYLCASSLVASGPYNEQFFGPGTRLTVL.

This clonotype has a count of ten or more. The chain links TRBV11-2 to TRBJ1-4, with D unclear. The CDR3 contains 13 residues. Germline-derived CDR1 and CDR2 are SGHAT and FQNNGV. The ends were cut back, 3 bases at V and 7 bases at J, with 9 bases in the middle. CDR3 DNA: TGTGCCAGCAGCTTGAGCGGTAGTGAAAAACTGTTTTTT. Its protein is CASSLSGSEKLFF.

The V and J genes are TRBV29-1 and TRBJ1-6, with 7 bases that match TRBD1. V was pared by 5 bases and J by 8 bases, with 9 bases of the junction left unmatched. This CDR3 has 14 amino acids. Looked up from germline, CDR1 is SQVTM and CDR2 is ANQGSEA. This CDR3 is CSVLTGIQDSPLHF. Here the CDR3 DNA reads TGCAGCGTTTTGACAGGGATTCAGGATTCACCCCTCCACTTT.

This clonotype was recorded at least ten times. The chain joins TRBV2 to TRBJ1-1; D is uncertain. Trimming pared 3 bases from V and 1 base from J, leaving 6 bases between. From germline, CDR1 is SNHLY and CDR2 FYNNEI. This CDR3 spans 13 amino acids. The chain's CDR3 is CASSEAENTEAFF. In DNA form, the CDR3 reads TGTGCCAGCAGTGAGGCAGAGAACACTGAAGCTTTCTTT.